This entry is about one T cell receptor (beta chain). This CDR3 has 12 residues. Trimming pared 2 bases from V and 5 bases from J, leaving 4 bases between. The record originates from a study of control samples from healthy donors and cancer patients. TCRdb's table, derived via immunoSEQ multiplex PCR, lists solely in-frame clones and lacks some. The sample includes about 140,000 clones, about nine tenths seen only once; the top ten take approximately 11%. Sequenced sample: blood. This sequence originates from a man aged 25 to 40 in good health. The chain carries TRBV12-3 or TRBV12-4 and TRBJ2-1; D gene uncertain. The CDR3 DNA reads TGTGCCAGCAGTTTATGGCACAATGAGCAGTTCTTC. It yields the protein CASSLWHNEQFF.